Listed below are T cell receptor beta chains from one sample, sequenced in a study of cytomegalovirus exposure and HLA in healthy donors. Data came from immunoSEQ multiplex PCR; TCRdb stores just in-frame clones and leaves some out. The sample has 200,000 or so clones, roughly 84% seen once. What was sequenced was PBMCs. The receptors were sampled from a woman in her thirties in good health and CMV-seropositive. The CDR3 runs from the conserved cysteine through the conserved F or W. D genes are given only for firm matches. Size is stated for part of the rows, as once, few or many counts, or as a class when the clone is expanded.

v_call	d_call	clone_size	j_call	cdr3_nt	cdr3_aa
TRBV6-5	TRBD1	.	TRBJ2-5	TGTGCCAGCAGTTACACCGACAGGGCACTAGTGGAGACCCAGTACTTC	CASSYTDRALVETQYF
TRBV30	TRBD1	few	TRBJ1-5	TGTGCCTGGAGGGGAACAGGGGGCAATCAGCCCCAGCATTTT	CAWRGTGGNQPQHF
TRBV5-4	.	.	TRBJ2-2	TGTGCCAGCAGCTTGGAACCCCAGGCCTGGAACACCGGGGAGCTGTTTTTT	CASSLEPQAWNTGELFF
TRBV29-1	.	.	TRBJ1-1	TGCAGCGGTAGGGGCAGTAACACTGAAGCTTTCTTT	CSGRGSNTEAFF
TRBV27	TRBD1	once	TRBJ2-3	TGTGCCAGCAGTTTAATCAGGGGGTCAGATACGCAGTATTTT	CASSLIRGSDTQYF
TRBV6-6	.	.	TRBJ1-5	TGTGCCAGCAGTTACGAGGGTTCAAATCAGCCCCAGCATTTT	CASSYEGSNQPQHF
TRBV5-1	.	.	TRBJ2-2	TGCGCCAGCAGCCCGAGGGCTTACACCGGGGAGCTGTTTTTT	CASSPRAYTGELFF
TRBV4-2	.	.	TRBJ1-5	TGTGCCAGCAGCCAAGAAACCAGGGGCTTCAATCAGCCCCAGCATTTT	CASSQETRGFNQPQHF
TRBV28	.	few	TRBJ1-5	TGTGCCAGCACTTACAAGGGGAATCAGCCCCAGCATTTT	CASTYKGNQPQHF
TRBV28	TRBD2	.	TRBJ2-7	TGTGCCAGCAGCCGGGGGGCTAGCGGGACCTCCTACGAGCAGTACTTC	CASSRGASGTSYEQYF
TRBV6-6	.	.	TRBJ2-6	TGTGCCAGCAGTCCCCCGGGGAGTGGGGCCAACGTCCTGACTTTC	CASSPPGSGANVLTF
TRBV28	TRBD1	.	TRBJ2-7	TGTGCCAGCAGTCCACAGGGGTTGGCCTACGAGCAGTACTTC	CASSPQGLAYEQYF
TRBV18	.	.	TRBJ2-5	TGTGCCAGCTCACCACCGGGCGGGGTAGAGACCCAGTACTTC	CASSPPGGVETQYF
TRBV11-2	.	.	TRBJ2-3	TGTGCCAGCAGCGAAGGACTGCGTAGCACAGATACGCAGTATTTT	CASSEGLRSTDTQYF
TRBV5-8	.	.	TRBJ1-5	TGTGCCAGCAGCTTGGCGGTATATCCAAGTGATCAGCCCCAGCATTTT	CASSLAVYPSDQPQHF
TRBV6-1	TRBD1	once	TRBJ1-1	TGTGCCAGCAGTGAAGCTCTTGGACAGGGGAACACTGAAGCTTTCTTT	CASSEALGQGNTEAFF
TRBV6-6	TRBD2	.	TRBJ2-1	TGTGCCAGCAGTTACTCGAGCGGGATCGAGCAGTTCTTC	CASSYSSGIEQFF
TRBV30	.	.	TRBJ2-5	TGTGCCTGGAGAGGTCAGGGACAAGAGACCCAGTACTTC	CAWRGQGQETQYF
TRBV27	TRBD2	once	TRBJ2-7	TGTGCCAGCAGTTTAATTACCCCCGGGACTAGCGGGGGCGAGCAGTACTTC	CASSLITPGTSGGEQYF
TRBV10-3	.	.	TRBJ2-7	TGTGCCATCAGCGAACAGGGAACCTACGAGCAGTACTTC	CAISEQGTYEQYF
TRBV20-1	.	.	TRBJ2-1	TGCAGTGCTAGAATGGGCGACGAGCAGTTCTTC	CSARMGDEQFF
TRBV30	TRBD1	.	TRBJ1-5	TGTGCCTGGTCGACAGGGGGGAATCAGCCCCAGCATTTT	CAWSTGGNQPQHF
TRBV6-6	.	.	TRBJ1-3	TGTGCCAGCAGTTATCGGGTCAGCTCTGGAAACACCATATATTTT	CASSYRVSSGNTIYF
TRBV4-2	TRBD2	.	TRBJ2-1	TGTGCCAGCAGCCAAGAGAATCCTGCCGGGGAGGGCCCGTTCTTC	CASSQENPAGEGPFF
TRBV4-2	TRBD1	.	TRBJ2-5	TGTGCCAGCAGCCCAGGACAGGGGTACCAAGAGACCCAGTACTTC	CASSPGQGYQETQYF
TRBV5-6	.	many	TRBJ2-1	TGTGCCAGCAGCTTGGCCCAAGCGAGGCAGTTCTTC	CASSLAQARQFF
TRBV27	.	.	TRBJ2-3	TGTGCCAGCAGTCTCACGAAGGGGGATACGCAGTATTTT	CASSLTKGDTQYF
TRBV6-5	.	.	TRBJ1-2	TGTGCCAGCAGTTACGGGGGCAGGGTCTATGGCTACACCTTC	CASSYGGRVYGYTF
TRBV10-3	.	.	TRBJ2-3	TGTGCCATCAGTGCGGGAGACACAGATACGCAGTATTTT	CAISAGDTDTQYF
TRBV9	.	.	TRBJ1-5	TGTGCCAGCAGCTTACAGGGAAACCAGCCCCAGCATTTT	CASSLQGNQPQHF
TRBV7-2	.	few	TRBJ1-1	TGTGCCAGCAGTCAATTGAGCCGGGACACTGAAGCTTTCTTT	CASSQLSRDTEAFF
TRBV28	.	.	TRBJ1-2	TGTGCCAGCAGGCCGATTGACGGGGTAGCGGGTGGCTACACCTTC	CASRPIDGVAGGYTF
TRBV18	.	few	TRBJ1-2	TGTGCCAGCTCACCACCGAACGGGAGAGTGGATGGCTACACCTTC	CASSPPNGRVDGYTF
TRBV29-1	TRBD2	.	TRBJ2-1	TGCACCGTGGGGGGGGGATACAATGAGCAGTTCTTC	CTVGGGYNEQFF
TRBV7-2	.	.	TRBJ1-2	TGTGCCAGCAGCTCGACAGCATATGGCTACACCTTC	CASSSTAYGYTF
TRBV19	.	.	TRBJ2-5	TGTGCCAGTAGTTCCACAGGGTGGCGAGAGACCCAGTACTTC	CASSSTGWRETQYF
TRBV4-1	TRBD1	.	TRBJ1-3	TGCGCCAGCAGCCAATTTAGGGGGCTCGGTGGAAACACCATATATTTT	CASSQFRGLGGNTIYF
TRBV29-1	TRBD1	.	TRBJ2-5	TGCAGCGCCGACAGGGCTCTCGAGACCCAGTACTTC	CSADRALETQYF
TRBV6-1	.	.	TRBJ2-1	TGTGCCAGCCGGACGGACAGCAGCTCCTACAATGAGCAGTTCTTC	CASRTDSSSYNEQFF
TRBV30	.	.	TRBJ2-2	TGTGCCTGGAGTTGGGAGGCCGGGGAGCTGTTTTTT	CAWSWEAGELFF
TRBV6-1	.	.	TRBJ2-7	TGTGCCAGTCGAGACAGGTTCCCCTTGGGGCAGTACTTC	CASRDRFPLGQYF
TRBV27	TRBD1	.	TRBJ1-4	TGTGCCAGCAGTGCCCGGACAGGGTGGTCTGAAAAACTGTTTTTT	CASSARTGWSEKLFF
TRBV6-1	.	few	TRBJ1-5	TGTGCCAGCAGTGACAGGTTGGGCAATCAGCCCCAGCATTTT	CASSDRLGNQPQHF
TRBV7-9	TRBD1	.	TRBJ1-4	TGTGCCAGCAGTCGTACAGGGGACGGAAAACTGTTTTTT	CASSRTGDGKLFF
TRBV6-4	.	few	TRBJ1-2	TGTGCCAGCAGTGACTCGACAGTCTCTGGCTACACCTTC	CASSDSTVSGYTF
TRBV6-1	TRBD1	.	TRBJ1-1	TGTGCCAGCATCCTACAGGGGTCTGAAGCTTTCTTT	CASILQGSEAFF
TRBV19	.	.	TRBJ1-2	TGTGCCAGTAAGGGGGGGCCAGGTGGCTACACCTTC	CASKGGPGGYTF
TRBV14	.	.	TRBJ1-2	TGTGCCAGCAGCCAAGTCGGCAGGCCCCACGTCTTC	CASSQVGRPHVF
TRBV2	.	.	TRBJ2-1	TGTGCCAGCCCTCCGAGGCGGGACGGTGAGCAGTTCTTC	CASPPRRDGEQFF
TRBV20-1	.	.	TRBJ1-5	TGCAGTGCTAGTGAGGGATCGCCCCAGCATTTT	CSASEGSPQHF
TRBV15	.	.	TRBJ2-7	TGTGCCACCAGCAGAGCCAGCGGACCTTCGTCCTACGAGCAGTACTTC	CATSRASGPSSYEQYF
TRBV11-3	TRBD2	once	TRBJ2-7	TGTGCCAGCAGCTTAACTAGCGGGAGCTCCGAGCAGTACTTC	CASSLTSGSSEQYF
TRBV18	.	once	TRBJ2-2	TGTGCCAGCTCACCAAGTCTACCTAACACCGGGGAGCTGTTTTTT	CASSPSLPNTGELFF